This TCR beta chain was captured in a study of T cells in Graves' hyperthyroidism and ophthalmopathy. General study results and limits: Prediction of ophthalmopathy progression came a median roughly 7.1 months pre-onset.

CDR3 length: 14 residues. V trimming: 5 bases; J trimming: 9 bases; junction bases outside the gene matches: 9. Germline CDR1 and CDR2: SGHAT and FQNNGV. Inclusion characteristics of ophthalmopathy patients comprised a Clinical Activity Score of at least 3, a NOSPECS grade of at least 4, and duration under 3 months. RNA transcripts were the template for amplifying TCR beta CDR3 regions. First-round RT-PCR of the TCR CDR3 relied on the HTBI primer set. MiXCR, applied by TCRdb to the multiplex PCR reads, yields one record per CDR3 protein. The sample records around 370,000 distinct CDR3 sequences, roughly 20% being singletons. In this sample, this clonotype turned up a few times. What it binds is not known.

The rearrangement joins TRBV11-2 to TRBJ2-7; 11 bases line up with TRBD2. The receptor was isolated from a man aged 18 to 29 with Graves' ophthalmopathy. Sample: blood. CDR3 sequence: CASSAPSGGPPQYF. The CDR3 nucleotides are TGTGCCAGCAGCGCCCCTAGCGGGGGGCCTCCGCAGTACTTC.